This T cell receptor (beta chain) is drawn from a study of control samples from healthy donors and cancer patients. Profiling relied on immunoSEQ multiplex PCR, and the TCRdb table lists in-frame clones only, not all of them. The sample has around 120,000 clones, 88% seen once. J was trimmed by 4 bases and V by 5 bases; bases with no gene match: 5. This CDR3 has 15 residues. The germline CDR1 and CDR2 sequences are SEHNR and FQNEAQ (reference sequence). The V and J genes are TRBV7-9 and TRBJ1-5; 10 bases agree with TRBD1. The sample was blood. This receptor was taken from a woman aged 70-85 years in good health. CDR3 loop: CASSPTGGWNQPQHF. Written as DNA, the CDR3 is TGTGCCAGCAGCCCGACAGGGGGCTGGAATCAGCCCCAGCATTTT.